This T cell receptor beta chain is from a study of blood T cell repertoires in COVID-19. J lost 0 bases, V lost 2 bases, and 1 base had no gene match. Germline V CDR1 and CDR2: LNHDA, SQIVND (reference sequence). The CDR3 runs 15 residues. Cohort placement rested on clinical history that participants reported themselves. Sequencing was performed with immunoSEQ multiplex PCR; in TCRdb, only in-frame clones are kept and a portion is missing. Among around 250,000 clones listed, 75% to 90% were seen once. The chain uses TRBV19 and TRBJ2-3; 8 nucleotides match TRBD2. The TCR originated in a woman in her forties or fifties who had recovered from COVID-19. The material sequenced was PBMCs or T cells enriched from blood (not recorded which). The CDR3: CASSIPSGSTDTQYF. DNA of the CDR3: TGTGCCAGTAGTATACCTAGCGGGAGCACAGATACGCAGTATTTT. The entire variable domain, with the rest obtained from reference TRBV19 and TRBJ2-3, is as follows: DGGITQSPKYLFRKEGQNVTLSCEQNLNHDAMYWYRQDPGQGLRLIYYSQIVNDFQKGDIAEGYSVSREKKESFPLTVTSAQKNPTAFYLCASSIPSGSTDTQYFGPGTRLTVL.